The 18 T cell receptor beta chains below all came from one sample that was sequenced in a study of T cells after yellow fever vaccination. TCRdb re-called the 5' RACE reads with MiXCR, one entry per CDR3 protein. The repertoire has 500,000 to 650,000 distinct CDR3 sequences, roughly 14% of them found once; the top ten carry over 11%. The sequenced sample was PBMCs, obtained on the day of the yellow fever booster vaccination. The receptors come from a man younger than 45 who received the YFV17D yellow fever vaccine.

V is TRBV6-2 or TRBV6-3 and J is TRBJ2-7; no clear D. V was pared by 7 bases and J by 5 bases, with 15 bases between. The CDR3 runs 13 residues. Germline-derived CDR1 and CDR2 are MNHEY and SVGEGT. The CDR3: CASNRQVGNEQYF. In DNA form, the CDR3 reads TGTGCCAGCAACCGGCAGGTAGGCAACGAGCAGTACTTC.

The rearrangement uses TRBV27 and TRBJ2-1; TRBD2 aligns across 9 bases. The germline V gene has CDR1 MNHEY and CDR2 SMNVEV (reference sequence). The length of the CDR3 is 14 residues. V gave up 6 bases and J gave up 8 bases; unmatched junction bases: 8. This chain's CDR3 is CASRRREGRDEQFF. DNA for the CDR3: TGTGCCAGCAGAAGGCGGGAGGGCCGGGATGAGCAGTTCTTC.

J is TRBJ1-2 and V is TRBV11-1; D is undetermined. Germline V gene sequence: CDR1 SGHAT, CDR2 FQDESV (reference sequence). Deletions cut 3 bases from V and 8 bases from J, with 13 bases between. This CDR3 has 13 residues. DNA for the CDR3: TGTGCCAGCAGCTTCGACACGGCTAGGGGCTACACCTTC. This codes for CASSFDTARGYTF.

The chain employs TRBV6-1 and TRBJ2-7, with 9 bases that match TRBD2. The length of the CDR3 is 15 residues. Germline V gene sequence: CDR1 MNHNS, CDR2 SASEGT. V shed 5 bases and J 3 bases; nucleotides not matched to a gene: 8. The CDR3 here is CASSQGLASVYEQYF. In DNA form, the CDR3 reads TGTGCCAGCAGTCAAGGACTAGCGTCGGTCTACGAGCAGTACTTC.

This chain connects TRBV6-1 to TRBJ2-1; possible D gene TRBD2, 6 bases. Trimming left V 6 bases short and J 7 bases short, with 13 bases between. The length of the CDR3 is 13 residues. CDR1 is MNHNS and CDR2 is SASEGT in the germline V gene. The CDR3 region has the DNA TGTGCCAGCAGGCCGGGAGTGCGAAATGAGCAGTTCTTC. Amino acids: CASRPGVRNEQFF.

This clonotype was seen a few times. The rearrangement joins TRBV7-2 to TRBJ1-2; the match to TRBD1 covers 7 bases. The ends lost 2 bases at V and 1 base at J; junction bases unmatched: 10. The CDR3 length is 17 residues. The V gene's germline CDR1 is SGHTA and CDR2 FQGNSA. CDR3 sequence (DNA): TGTGCCAGCAGCTTACCTACGGGAGGGGGCCTTAACTATGGCTACACCTTC. As protein: CASSLPTGGGLNYGYTF.

For the CDR3, the DNA is TGCGCCAGCAGCCACCCAGGGGGGGGCACAGATACGCAGTATTTT. This sequence encodes CASSHPGGGTDTQYF. The rearrangement links TRBV4-1 to TRBJ2-3; D possibly matches TRBD1 or TRBD2 (7 bases each). The CDR3 contains 15 residues. V was cut by 3 bases and J by 1 base, with 11 bases left in between. CDR1 and CDR2 from the germline V gene are MGHRA and YSYEKL.

V gene TRBV3-1 combines with J gene TRBJ1-2; TRBD1 might be the D (5 bases). CDR1 and CDR2 from the germline V gene are LGHDT and YNNKEL (reference sequence). V lost 5 bases and J lost 7, with 17 bases in between. CDR3 size: 14 residues. The CDR3 loop reads CASSLTGTGIGYTF. The CDR3 DNA reads TGTGCCAGCAGCTTAACGGGGACGGGAATTGGCTACACCTTC. The full variable domain, its missing parts supplied by reference TRBV3-1 and TRBJ1-2, is DTAVSQTPKYLVTQMGNDKSIKCEQNLGHDTMYWYKQDSKKFLKIMFSYNNKELIINETVPNRFSPKSPDKAHLNLHINSLELGDSAVYFCASSLTGTGIGYTFGSGTRLTVV.

The chain has TRBV5-1 and TRBJ2-3, with D uncertain. V lost 3 bases to trimming and J lost 0 bases, with 14 bases between them. The germline gives CDR1 SGHRS, CDR2 YFSETQ. The CDR3 covers 16 residues. The CDR3 region has the DNA TGCGCCAGCAGCTCCTCGCGGCCCGGAAGCACAGATACGCAGTATTTT. It translates to CASSSSRPGSTDTQYF.

This clonotype was seen more than once but under ten times. CDR3 nucleotides: TGCGCCAGCAGCTTGCAAGGGACAGGGGGGACTGAAGCTTTCTTT. Its protein is CASSLQGTGGTEAFF. The V gene is TRBV5-1, the J gene TRBJ1-1; 11 bases fit TRBD1. The germline CDR1 and CDR2 sequences are SGHRS and YFSETQ. The CDR3 is 15 amino acids. After removal of 1 base from V and 5 bases from J, the junction contained 4 bases not matched to a gene.

The rearrangement uses TRBV7-2 and TRBJ2-1; 15 bases align to TRBD2. Looked up from germline, CDR1 is SGHTA and CDR2 is FQGNSA. V trimming: 5 bases; J trimming: 8 bases; junction bases outside the gene matches: 1. The CDR3 is 14 residues long. CDR3 in DNA: TGTGCCAGCAGCGGGACTAGCGGGAGGTATGAGCAGTTCTTC. This codes for CASSGTSGRYEQFF.

This clonotype has just a few counts. The gene calls are TRBV18 and TRBJ2-2; 9 bases line up with TRBD2. The CDR3 has 17 residues. Germline V gene sequence: CDR1 KGHSH, CDR2 LQKENI. The trim removed 2 bases at V and 4 bases at J, leaving 8 bases unmatched. CDR3 nucleotides: TGTGCCAGCTCACCAAATATGATAGCGGGAGCCACCGGGGAGCTGTTTTTT. It is translated as CASSPNMIAGATGELFF.

This clonotype was counted at least ten times. The genes are TRBV5-1 and TRBJ2-1; D is possibly TRBD1 or TRBD2 (5 bases each). The V gene's germline CDR1 is SGHRS and CDR2 YFSETQ. The CDR3 has 16 amino acids. Trimming shortened V by 0 bases and J by 0 bases, and 10 bases separated the two germline ends. Here the CDR3 DNA reads TGCGCCAGCAGCTTGGGTGGGGGTTTCTCCTACAATGAGCAGTTCTTC. This encodes CASSLGGGFSYNEQFF.

This clonotype has just a few counts. The chain has TRBV6-1 and TRBJ2-1, with 8 positions matching TRBD2. The ends lost 5 bases at V and 7 bases at J; junction bases unmatched: 10. Germline assignment: CDR1 MNHNS and CDR2 SASEGT. CDR3 size: 15 residues. CDR3 bases: TGTGCCAGCAGTACCCCTAGGCGCGGGGGGAATGAGCAGTTCTTC. Encoded protein: CASSTPRRGGNEQFF.

This clonotype was seen a handful of times. CDR3 in amino acids: CSARYRGHIGELFF. For the CDR3, the DNA is TGCAGTGCGCGATACAGGGGGCATATCGGGGAGCTGTTTTTT. The genes are TRBV20-1 and TRBJ2-2, with 9 bases lining up with TRBD1. This CDR3 spans 14 amino acids. V shed 6 bases, J shed 7 bases, and the junction held 9 bases outside the gene matches. Germline V CDR1 and CDR2: DFQATT, SNEGSKA (reference sequence).

V usage is TRBV20-1 and J usage is TRBJ2-3; 10 nucleotides agree with TRBD2. Germline-derived CDR1 and CDR2 are DFQATT and SNEGSKA (reference sequence). CDR3 length equals 15 residues. The V segment lost 6 bases and the J segment 1 base; nucleotides outside the gene matches: 7. CDR3 in DNA: TGCAGTGCCGCCATACTAGCGGGACGCACAGATACGCAGTATTTT. Its protein is CSAAILAGRTDTQYF.

Only a few counts were recorded for this clonotype. The J gene is TRBJ2-2, the V gene TRBV4-3, with D hard to call. The V gene lost 0 bases and the J gene lost 7 bases, with 9 bases spanning the gap. From germline, CDR1 is LGHNA and CDR2 YSLEER. The CDR3 is 14 residues long. CDR3 loop: CASSQDGFHGELFF. The CDR3 nucleotides are TGCGCCAGCAGCCAAGACGGGTTTCACGGGGAGCTGTTTTTT.

This clonotype was observed a handful of times. The rearrangement joins TRBV12-3 or TRBV12-4 to TRBJ2-2, with D perhaps TRBD2 (5 bases). V was pared by 3 bases and J by 4 bases, with 9 bases between. The CDR3 runs to 14 residues. CDR3 nucleotides: TGTGCCAGCAGTTTTTATGGACTCACCGGGGAGCTGTTTTTT. It specifies CASSFYGLTGELFF.